This T cell receptor beta chain is drawn from a study of T cells in Graves' hyperthyroidism and ophthalmopathy. Notes on the study in general: Among thyroid clonotypes expanded above 0.001, most also appeared in blood.

A note on this clonotype: Its specificity is unknown.

This CDR3 comprises 14 residues. The junction had 11 bases not matched to a gene; V was cut back by 7 bases and J by 9 bases. Germline lookup yields CDR1 SQVTM and CDR2 ANQGSEA. TCR beta CDR3 regions were amplified from RNA. TCR CDR3 regions were first amplified by RT-PCR with HTBI primers. One entry per CDR3 protein, called by TCRdb with MiXCR from the multiplex PCR reads. The table has around 400,000 distinct CDR3 sequences, approximately 14% seen once. The source is a woman aged 55-70 years with Graves' ophthalmopathy. The gene calls are TRBV29-1 and TRBJ2-1, with 11 bases identical to TRBD1. The sample taken for sequencing was blood. This chain's CDR3 is CSGEGQGGWGEQFF. The CDR3 bases are TGCAGCGGGGAGGGACAGGGGGGCTGGGGTGAGCAGTTCTTC.